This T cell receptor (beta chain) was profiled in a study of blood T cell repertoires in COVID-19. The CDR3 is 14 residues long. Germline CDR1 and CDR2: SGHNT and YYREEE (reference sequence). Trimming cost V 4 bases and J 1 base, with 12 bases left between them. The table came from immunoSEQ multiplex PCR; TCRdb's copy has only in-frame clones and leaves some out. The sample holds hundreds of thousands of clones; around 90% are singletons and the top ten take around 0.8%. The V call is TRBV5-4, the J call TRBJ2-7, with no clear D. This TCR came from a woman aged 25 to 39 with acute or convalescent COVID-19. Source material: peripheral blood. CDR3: CASSPQARSYEQYF. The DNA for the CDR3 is TGTGCCAGCAGCCCCCAGGCGAGATCCTACGAGCAGTACTTC.